Listed here are 31 T cell receptor beta chains from one sample, sequenced in a study of cytomegalovirus exposure and HLA in healthy donors (dated by TCRdb to the late 2010s). To prepare the library, the immunoSEQ multiplex PCR assay was applied. For the multiplex PCR, a mixture combining 60 forward primers for TCR Vbeta segments and 13 reverse primers for TCR Jbeta segments was used. TCRdb took over this immuneACCESS table, retaining in-frame rearrangements with V and J assigned. Such tables are incomplete; in checked studies, under half of the missing clones stem from an unresolved V gene, and the remainder is unexplained. This sample is represented by approximately 260,000 clones; 84% of them were singletons. The top ten hold about 2% of the sample. Sequenced: PBMCs. These receptors were obtained from a woman aged 40 to 50 in good health and CMV-seropositive.

CDR3 DNA: TGCGCCAGCAGCCCTTTATTTAGCGGAACTAGCACAGATACGCAGTATTTT. This codes for CASSPLFSGTSTDTQYF. The rearrangement uses TRBV4-3 and TRBJ2-3; D perhaps matches TRBD2 (6 bases). The CDR3 runs to 17 residues. V was shortened by 4 bases and J by 0 bases, with 17 bases between the two germline ends. The germline V gene encodes CDR1 LGHNA and CDR2 YSLEER.

The genes are TRBV2 and TRBJ2-2; TRBD2 matches 9 bases. The CDR3 spans 17 residues. Germline-derived CDR1 and CDR2 are SNHLY and FYNNEI. Trimming took 5 bases from V and 5 from J; bases not matched to a gene: 12. The CDR3 reads CASSRQGTSLATGELFF. The CDR3 DNA sequence: TGTGCCAGCAGTCGGCAGGGGACTAGCTTGGCTACCGGGGAGCTGTTTTTT. Supplemented by reference TRBV2 and TRBJ2-2, the full variable domain reads EPEVTQTPSHQVTQMGQEVILRCVPISNHLYFYWYRQILGQKVEFLVSFYNNEISEKSEIFDDQFSVERPDGSNFTLKIRSTKLEDSAMYFCASSRQGTSLATGELFFGEGSRLTVL.

The chain recombines TRBV18 with TRBJ2-2; a weak D match, TRBD1 (6 bases). This CDR3 has 16 amino acids. V was shortened by 4 bases and J by 4 bases, with 16 bases between the two germline ends. CDR1 and CDR2 (germline): KGHSH, LQKENI. The CDR3 DNA is TGTGCCAGCTCACTACGGGGCAAAGGGGGCACCGGGGAGCTGTTTTTT. This codes for CASSLRGKGGTGELFF.

The rearrangement links TRBV7-2 to TRBJ2-2; perhaps TRBD1 as D (6 bases). Germline V gene sequence: CDR1 SGHTA, CDR2 FQGNSA. V was clipped by 5 bases and J by 0 bases, with 13 bases between them. CDR3 length equals 16 residues. The CDR3 DNA is TGTGCCAGCAGCGCGACGACAGGTTCGAACACCGGGGAGCTGTTTTTT. This translates into CASSATTGSNTGELFF.

The chain combines TRBV9 with TRBJ1-1; 7 bases map to TRBD1. CDR3 length equals 14 residues. Germline trimming cut 5 bases from V and 4 bases from J; bases unmatched to any gene: 8. CDR1 and CDR2 (germline): SGDLS, YYNGEE. CDR3 loop: CASSVAGQLTEAFF. The CDR3 nucleotides are TGTGCCAGCAGTGTCGCGGGACAGCTCACTGAAGCTTTCTTT.

V usage is TRBV30 and J usage is TRBJ1-1, with D unclear. In germline, CDR1 is GTSNPN, CDR2 SVGIG (reference sequence). The CDR3 sequence is 13 residues long. Trimming removed 0 bases at V and 3 bases at J, with 8 bases between. The CDR3 sequence is CAWSVTRYTEAFF. In DNA form, the CDR3 reads TGTGCCTGGAGTGTAACCCGGTACACTGAAGCTTTCTTT.

CDR3 residues: CASRPSGYYEQYF. DNA for the CDR3: TGTGCCAGCAGGCCTAGCGGGTACTACGAGCAGTACTTC. This chain connects TRBV7-9 to TRBJ2-7; 8 positions match TRBD2. The V and J ends lost 6 bases and 3 bases, in that order; junction bases with no gene match: 4. The CDR3 extends over 13 amino acids. CDR1 SEHNR and CDR2 FQNEAQ come from the germline V gene (reference sequence).

This chain links TRBV5-1 with TRBJ2-1; the match to TRBD2 covers 14 bases. Looked up from germline, CDR1 is SGHRS and CDR2 is YFSETQ. The CDR3 sequence is 16 residues long. V lost 3 bases, J lost 3 bases, and 2 bases stayed unmatched. The DNA of the CDR3 is TGCGCCAGCAGCTCCGGGACTAGCGGGAGCTACAATGAGCAGTTCTTC. This translates into CASSSGTSGSYNEQFF.

This clone was seen a handful of times. The chain is built from TRBV27 and TRBJ2-5; weak D call: TRBD1 (6 bases). The DNA end is a closer match to TRBJ2-7, so the J assignment may be wrong. CDR1 is MNHEY and CDR2 is SMNVEV in the germline V gene (reference sequence). This CDR3 has 15 amino acids. Written as DNA, the CDR3 is TGTGCCAGCAGTTCCACACAGGGAAGCTCCTACGAGCAGTACTTC. It codes for CASSSTQGSSYEQYF.

This clone turned up a few times. The CDR3: CASSPAQDRNTEAFF. The CDR3 nucleotides read TGTGCCAGCAGCCCAGCCCAGGACAGGAACACTGAAGCTTTCTTT. The chain links TRBV4-2 to TRBJ1-1; D perhaps matches TRBD1 (6 bases). The V and J ends lost 4 bases and 1 base respectively, with 13 bases between them. Looked up from germline, CDR1 is LGHNA and CDR2 is YNFKEQ. The CDR3 extends over 15 amino acids.

The chain employs TRBV7-3 and TRBJ1-3, with 8 bases identical to TRBD1. Germline trimming cut 5 bases from V and 2 bases from J; bases unmatched to any gene: 8. The CDR3 length is 16 residues. Germline V gene data show CDR1 as SGHTA and CDR2 as FQGTGA. The CDR3 region is CASSPTGQAPGNTIYF. The CDR3 DNA is TGTGCCAGCAGCCCCACGGGACAGGCCCCTGGAAACACCATATATTTT.

The chain recombines TRBV6-1 with TRBJ2-7; TRBD1 matches at 7 bases. CDR3 length: 14 residues. Germline loops: CDR1 MNHNS, CDR2 SASEGT. V shed 6 bases, J shed 3 bases, and the junction held 8 bases outside the gene matches. CDR3 protein: CASRPGQQNYEQYF. CDR3 DNA sequence: TGTGCCAGCAGACCGGGACAGCAAAACTACGAGCAGTACTTC.

In its sample, this clone was seen once. The genes are TRBV25-1 and TRBJ2-7, with 11 bases lining up with TRBD1. The CDR3 is made up of 15 amino acids. The germline V gene has CDR1 MGHDK and CDR2 SYGVNS. With 5 bases clipped from V and 3 bases from J, the junction kept 6 bases outside the gene matches. In nucleotides, the CDR3 is TGTGCCAGCAGTCCCCTTGGGACAGGGGGCTACGAGCAGTACTTC. Amino acid sequence: CASSPLGTGGYEQYF.

The chain links TRBV27 to TRBJ2-4, with a weak D call TRBD2 (5 bases). The CDR3 length is 12 residues. Germline CDR1 and CDR2: MNHEY and SMNVEV (reference sequence). Trimming removed 8 bases at V and 0 bases at J, with 5 bases between. CDR3 sequence (DNA): TGTGCCAGCGGACTAGCCAAAAACATTCAGTACTTC. The encoded protein is CASGLAKNIQYF.

This clone occurred a few times. The chain couples TRBV19 to TRBJ2-2; D might be TRBD2 (5 bases). Germline values: CDR1 LNHDA, CDR2 SQIVND (reference sequence). CDR3 length: 14 residues. With 8 bases removed from V and 5 bases from J, the gap between germline ends came to 15 bases. In DNA form, the CDR3 reads TGTGCCAGTGCGATTGAGGGTTTTACCGGGGAGCTGTTTTTT. Its translation: CASAIEGFTGELFF.

The chain has TRBV7-2 and TRBJ1-5, with unresolved D. The length of the CDR3 is 12 residues. Germline-derived CDR1 and CDR2 are SGHTA and FQGNSA. Trimming removed 5 bases at V and 6 bases at J, with 8 bases between. CDR3 sequence: CASSLSAQPQHF. The CDR3 DNA is TGTGCCAGCAGCCTGAGTGCTCAGCCCCAGCATTTT.

The chain has TRBV5-1 and TRBJ2-3, with D possibly matching TRBD2 (6 bases). With 3 bases removed from V and 2 bases from J, the gap between germline ends came to 13 bases. The germline CDR1 and CDR2 sequences are SGHRS and YFSETQ. This CDR3 is 15 amino acids long. The CDR3 here is CASSSTGLTTDTQYF. The DNA of the CDR3 is TGCGCCAGCAGCTCTACGGGACTCACCACAGATACGCAGTATTTT. Full variable domain (rest looked up from reference TRBV5-1 and TRBJ2-3): KAGVTQTPRYLIKTRGQQVTLSCSPISGHRSVSWYQQTPGQGLQFLFEYFSETQRNKGNFPGRFSGRQFSNSRSEMNVSTLELGDSALYLCASSSTGLTTDTQYFGPGTRLTVL.

The rearrangement links TRBV28 to TRBJ1-2; 7 bases agree with TRBD1. Trimming cost V 5 bases and J 5 bases; bases outside gene matches: 5. The CDR3 runs to 13 residues. CDR1 is MDHEN and CDR2 is SYDVKM in the germline V gene. CDR3 DNA sequence: TGTGCCAGCAGTAAAGACAGGGTTTATGGCTACACCTTC. Translating it yields CASSKDRVYGYTF.

V usage is TRBV11-2 and J usage is TRBJ1-4; D not resolved. CDR3 length: 15 amino acids. Germline V lookup: CDR1 SGHAT, CDR2 FQNNGV. Trimming removed 4 bases at V and 3 bases at J, with 12 bases between. The CDR3: CASSSSRQSNEKLFF. The CDR3 coding sequence is TGTGCCAGCAGCTCCAGCAGGCAGTCTAATGAAAAACTGTTTTTT.

The J gene is TRBJ1-2, the V gene TRBV5-4; D gene ambiguous. The V end lost 4 bases, the J end lost 8 bases, and 15 bases lay between the germline ends. This CDR3 spans 13 amino acids. Germline-derived CDR1 and CDR2 are SGHNT and YYREEE (reference sequence). The CDR3 DNA reads TGTGCCAGCAGCATCGGAGGGTCGTTAGGCTACACCTTC. As protein: CASSIGGSLGYTF.

The chain uses TRBV2 and TRBJ2-5; the D gene is possibly TRBD1 (6 bases). Germline loops: CDR1 SNHLY, CDR2 FYNNEI. The CDR3 sequence is 13 residues long. Trimming took off 5 bases at V and 2 bases at J, with 9 bases between the two ends. CDR3 DNA sequence: TGTGCCAGCAGTTCAGACAGGCAAGAGACCCAGTACTTC. As protein: CASSSDRQETQYF.

The J gene is TRBJ1-5, the V gene TRBV18; 9 nucleotides align to TRBD1. The CDR3 loop spans 15 amino acids. Germline V gene lookup returns CDR1 KGHSH and CDR2 LQKENI. After removal of 2 bases from V and 7 bases from J, the junction contained 6 bases not matched to a gene. The CDR3 loop is CASSPIGGQGQPQHF. The CDR3 nucleotides are TGTGCCAGCTCACCAATAGGGGGACAGGGCCAGCCCCAGCATTTT.

For this clone: The same CDR3 arises from other DNA sequences in this sample as well. This chain links TRBV7-8 with TRBJ2-2, with D tentatively TRBD2 (7 bases). Trimming removed 5 bases from V and 0 bases from J, with 13 bases in between. Per the germline V gene, CDR1 is SGHVS and CDR2 is FQNEAQ. This CDR3 region has 16 residues. CDR3 sequence: CASSLVGGANTGELFF. The CDR3, as DNA: TGTGCCAGCAGCCTGGTAGGGGGGGCGAACACCGGGGAGCTGTTTTTT.

V usage is TRBV7-9 and J usage is TRBJ2-3, with a possible D match to TRBD2 (5 bases). Germline-derived CDR1 and CDR2 are SEHNR and FQNEAQ (reference sequence). Trimming took 4 bases from V and 3 from J, leaving 17 bases between them. The CDR3 runs to 16 residues. The CDR3 sequence: CASSSSLAGPTDTQYF. The DNA for the CDR3 is TGTGCCAGCAGCTCATCCCTAGCCGGGCCGACAGATACGCAGTATTTT. Combining the CDR3 with reference TRBV7-9 and TRBJ2-3 gives the whole variable domain DTGVSQNPRHKITKRGQNVTFRCDPISEHNRLYWYRQTLGQGPEFLTYFQNEAQLEKSRLLSDRFSAERPKGSFSTLEIQRTEQGDSAMYLCASSSSLAGPTDTQYFGPGTRLTVL.

V usage is TRBV7-8 and J usage is TRBJ1-5; no firm D call. This CDR3 spans 13 amino acids. From germline, CDR1 is SGHVS and CDR2 FQNEAQ. Trimming left V 3 bases short and J 2 bases short, with 5 bases between. The CDR3 DNA is TGTGCCAGCAGCTTCCTTCGCAATCAGCCCCAGCATTTT. Translating gives CASSFLRNQPQHF.

The V and J genes are TRBV10-3 and TRBJ2-3, with D uncertain. The CDR3 loop spans 11 amino acids. CDR1 is ENHRY, CDR2 SYGVKD, per germline. Trimming cost V 5 bases and J 3 bases, with 3 bases left between them. DNA for the CDR3: TGTGCCATCAGTCAGACAGATACGCAGTATTTT. Translating gives CAISQTDTQYF.

The chain combines TRBV29-1 with TRBJ1-1; D is ambiguous. The germline V and J ends were trimmed by 6 bases and 6 bases, with 14 bases remaining between them. This CDR3 is built from 12 residues. The germline CDR1 and CDR2 sequences are SQVTM and ANQGSEA. The CDR3 loop is CSVSFGIAEAFF. In DNA form, the CDR3 reads TGCAGCGTCTCATTCGGGATCGCTGAAGCTTTCTTT.

This chain joins TRBV11-2 and TRBJ2-2; D remains unclear. This CDR3 spans 15 amino acids. Germline values: CDR1 SGHAT, CDR2 FQNNGV. V was trimmed by 5 bases and J by 3 bases, leaving 13 bases between them. This CDR3 reads CASSTRSWDTGELFF. As DNA, the CDR3 is TGTGCCAGCAGCACGAGGAGCTGGGACACCGGGGAGCTGTTTTTT.

This clone was seen a handful of times. The chain carries TRBV7-2 and TRBJ2-5, with a tentative D call TRBD2 (6 bases). CDR1 is SGHTA, CDR2 FQGNSA, per germline. There are 14 residues in the CDR3. With 2 bases removed from V and 5 bases from J, the gap between germline ends came to 12 bases. The CDR3 DNA is TGTGCCAGCAGCTTAAGGCTAGCGTGGGAGACCCAGTACTTC. Translation gives CASSLRLAWETQYF.

The chain uses TRBV6-1 and TRBJ2-7; TRBD2 is a possible D gene (6 bases). Trimming left V 4 bases short and J 4 bases short, with 11 bases between. In germline, CDR1 is MNHNS, CDR2 SASEGT. The CDR3 runs 13 residues. This chain's CDR3 is CASSVGLAYEQYF. For the CDR3, the DNA is TGTGCCAGCAGTGTAGGGCTAGCGTACGAGCAGTACTTC.

The chain combines TRBV9 with TRBJ2-2; D is perhaps TRBD2 (5 bases). Trimming shortened V by 2 bases and J by 3 bases, and 20 bases separated the two germline ends. Germline V CDR1 and CDR2: SGDLS, YYNGEE. The length of the CDR3 is 18 residues. CDR3 nucleotide sequence: TGTGCCAGCAGCGTCCTAGATCGGGCCTGGGGAGACACCGGGGAGCTGTTTTTT. Amino acid sequence: CASSVLDRAWGDTGELFF.